A single sample is the source of the 5 T cell receptor beta chains below, sequenced in a study of CD8+ T cells in alopecia areata. Stated treatment: oral pan-JAK inhibitor, 5-10 mg twice daily. TCR sequencing used cDNA made by reverse transcription of extracted RNA. This table comes from immunoSEQ multiplex PCR, and its TCRdb copy is limited to in-frame clones, with some not included. Of approximately 220,000 clones in the sample, 35% to 40% are singletons; the top ten hold almost 0.5%. The sample in question was CD4+ T cells sorted from blood, obtained at approximately week 30, from a patient treated with tofacitinib. The receptors shown here come from a human donor with alopecia areata.

The chain joins TRBV10-2 to TRBJ2-3; tentative D call: TRBD2 (7 bases). CDR3 length: 14 amino acids. Germline V gives CDR1 WSHSY, CDR2 SAAADI. Trimming cost V 3 bases and J 6 bases, with 13 bases left between them. CDR3 sequence: CASSEGGASDTQYF. CDR3 sequence (DNA): TGCGCCAGCAGTGAAGGGGGGGCATCTGATACGCAGTATTTT.

The chain joins TRBV5-1 to TRBJ2-7; TRBD2 aligns across 8 bases. V shed 0 bases and J 6 bases; nucleotides not matched to a gene: 8. Germline V gene lookup returns CDR1 SGHRS and CDR2 YFSETQ. CDR3 size: 15 residues. CDR3 DNA sequence: TGCGCCAGCAGCTTGGATTCAGGGACTAGAGGCGAGCAGTACTTC. Its protein product is CASSLDSGTRGEQYF.

The chain links TRBV7-9 to TRBJ1-6; D not certain. V lost 0 bases and J 9 bases, leaving 9 bases between the germline ends. The germline V gene has CDR1 SEHNR and CDR2 FQNEAQ (reference sequence). The CDR3 is 14 residues long. The CDR3 DNA sequence: TGTGCCAGCAGCTTAGCGGTTAAGGGTTCACCCCTCCACTTT. This codes for CASSLAVKGSPLHF.

This chain uses TRBV29-1 with TRBJ1-1; a weak D match, TRBD1 (5 bases). Deletions cut 4 bases from V and 4 bases from J, with 7 bases between. Per the germline V gene, CDR1 is SQVTM and CDR2 is ANQGSEA. The CDR3 totals 11 residues. Here the CDR3 reads CSVGQRTEAFF. The CDR3 coding sequence is TGCAGCGTTGGACAGCGCACTGAAGCTTTCTTT.

V usage is TRBV30 and J usage is TRBJ2-3; unclear D gene. Germline CDR1 is GTSNPN and CDR2 is SVGIG (reference sequence). The CDR3 length is 14 residues. The ends were cut back, 0 bases at V and 1 base at J, with 8 bases in the middle. The CDR3 protein is CAWSVLVGTDTQYF. The CDR3 nucleotides read TGTGCCTGGAGTGTGTTGGTAGGCACAGATACGCAGTATTTT. The full variable domain, completed using reference TRBV30 and TRBJ2-3, is SQTIHQWPATLVQPVGSPLSLECTVEGTSNPNLYWYRQAAGRGLQLLFYSVGIGQISSEVPQNLSASRPQDRQFILSSKKLLLSDSGFYLCAWSVLVGTDTQYFGPGTRLTVL.